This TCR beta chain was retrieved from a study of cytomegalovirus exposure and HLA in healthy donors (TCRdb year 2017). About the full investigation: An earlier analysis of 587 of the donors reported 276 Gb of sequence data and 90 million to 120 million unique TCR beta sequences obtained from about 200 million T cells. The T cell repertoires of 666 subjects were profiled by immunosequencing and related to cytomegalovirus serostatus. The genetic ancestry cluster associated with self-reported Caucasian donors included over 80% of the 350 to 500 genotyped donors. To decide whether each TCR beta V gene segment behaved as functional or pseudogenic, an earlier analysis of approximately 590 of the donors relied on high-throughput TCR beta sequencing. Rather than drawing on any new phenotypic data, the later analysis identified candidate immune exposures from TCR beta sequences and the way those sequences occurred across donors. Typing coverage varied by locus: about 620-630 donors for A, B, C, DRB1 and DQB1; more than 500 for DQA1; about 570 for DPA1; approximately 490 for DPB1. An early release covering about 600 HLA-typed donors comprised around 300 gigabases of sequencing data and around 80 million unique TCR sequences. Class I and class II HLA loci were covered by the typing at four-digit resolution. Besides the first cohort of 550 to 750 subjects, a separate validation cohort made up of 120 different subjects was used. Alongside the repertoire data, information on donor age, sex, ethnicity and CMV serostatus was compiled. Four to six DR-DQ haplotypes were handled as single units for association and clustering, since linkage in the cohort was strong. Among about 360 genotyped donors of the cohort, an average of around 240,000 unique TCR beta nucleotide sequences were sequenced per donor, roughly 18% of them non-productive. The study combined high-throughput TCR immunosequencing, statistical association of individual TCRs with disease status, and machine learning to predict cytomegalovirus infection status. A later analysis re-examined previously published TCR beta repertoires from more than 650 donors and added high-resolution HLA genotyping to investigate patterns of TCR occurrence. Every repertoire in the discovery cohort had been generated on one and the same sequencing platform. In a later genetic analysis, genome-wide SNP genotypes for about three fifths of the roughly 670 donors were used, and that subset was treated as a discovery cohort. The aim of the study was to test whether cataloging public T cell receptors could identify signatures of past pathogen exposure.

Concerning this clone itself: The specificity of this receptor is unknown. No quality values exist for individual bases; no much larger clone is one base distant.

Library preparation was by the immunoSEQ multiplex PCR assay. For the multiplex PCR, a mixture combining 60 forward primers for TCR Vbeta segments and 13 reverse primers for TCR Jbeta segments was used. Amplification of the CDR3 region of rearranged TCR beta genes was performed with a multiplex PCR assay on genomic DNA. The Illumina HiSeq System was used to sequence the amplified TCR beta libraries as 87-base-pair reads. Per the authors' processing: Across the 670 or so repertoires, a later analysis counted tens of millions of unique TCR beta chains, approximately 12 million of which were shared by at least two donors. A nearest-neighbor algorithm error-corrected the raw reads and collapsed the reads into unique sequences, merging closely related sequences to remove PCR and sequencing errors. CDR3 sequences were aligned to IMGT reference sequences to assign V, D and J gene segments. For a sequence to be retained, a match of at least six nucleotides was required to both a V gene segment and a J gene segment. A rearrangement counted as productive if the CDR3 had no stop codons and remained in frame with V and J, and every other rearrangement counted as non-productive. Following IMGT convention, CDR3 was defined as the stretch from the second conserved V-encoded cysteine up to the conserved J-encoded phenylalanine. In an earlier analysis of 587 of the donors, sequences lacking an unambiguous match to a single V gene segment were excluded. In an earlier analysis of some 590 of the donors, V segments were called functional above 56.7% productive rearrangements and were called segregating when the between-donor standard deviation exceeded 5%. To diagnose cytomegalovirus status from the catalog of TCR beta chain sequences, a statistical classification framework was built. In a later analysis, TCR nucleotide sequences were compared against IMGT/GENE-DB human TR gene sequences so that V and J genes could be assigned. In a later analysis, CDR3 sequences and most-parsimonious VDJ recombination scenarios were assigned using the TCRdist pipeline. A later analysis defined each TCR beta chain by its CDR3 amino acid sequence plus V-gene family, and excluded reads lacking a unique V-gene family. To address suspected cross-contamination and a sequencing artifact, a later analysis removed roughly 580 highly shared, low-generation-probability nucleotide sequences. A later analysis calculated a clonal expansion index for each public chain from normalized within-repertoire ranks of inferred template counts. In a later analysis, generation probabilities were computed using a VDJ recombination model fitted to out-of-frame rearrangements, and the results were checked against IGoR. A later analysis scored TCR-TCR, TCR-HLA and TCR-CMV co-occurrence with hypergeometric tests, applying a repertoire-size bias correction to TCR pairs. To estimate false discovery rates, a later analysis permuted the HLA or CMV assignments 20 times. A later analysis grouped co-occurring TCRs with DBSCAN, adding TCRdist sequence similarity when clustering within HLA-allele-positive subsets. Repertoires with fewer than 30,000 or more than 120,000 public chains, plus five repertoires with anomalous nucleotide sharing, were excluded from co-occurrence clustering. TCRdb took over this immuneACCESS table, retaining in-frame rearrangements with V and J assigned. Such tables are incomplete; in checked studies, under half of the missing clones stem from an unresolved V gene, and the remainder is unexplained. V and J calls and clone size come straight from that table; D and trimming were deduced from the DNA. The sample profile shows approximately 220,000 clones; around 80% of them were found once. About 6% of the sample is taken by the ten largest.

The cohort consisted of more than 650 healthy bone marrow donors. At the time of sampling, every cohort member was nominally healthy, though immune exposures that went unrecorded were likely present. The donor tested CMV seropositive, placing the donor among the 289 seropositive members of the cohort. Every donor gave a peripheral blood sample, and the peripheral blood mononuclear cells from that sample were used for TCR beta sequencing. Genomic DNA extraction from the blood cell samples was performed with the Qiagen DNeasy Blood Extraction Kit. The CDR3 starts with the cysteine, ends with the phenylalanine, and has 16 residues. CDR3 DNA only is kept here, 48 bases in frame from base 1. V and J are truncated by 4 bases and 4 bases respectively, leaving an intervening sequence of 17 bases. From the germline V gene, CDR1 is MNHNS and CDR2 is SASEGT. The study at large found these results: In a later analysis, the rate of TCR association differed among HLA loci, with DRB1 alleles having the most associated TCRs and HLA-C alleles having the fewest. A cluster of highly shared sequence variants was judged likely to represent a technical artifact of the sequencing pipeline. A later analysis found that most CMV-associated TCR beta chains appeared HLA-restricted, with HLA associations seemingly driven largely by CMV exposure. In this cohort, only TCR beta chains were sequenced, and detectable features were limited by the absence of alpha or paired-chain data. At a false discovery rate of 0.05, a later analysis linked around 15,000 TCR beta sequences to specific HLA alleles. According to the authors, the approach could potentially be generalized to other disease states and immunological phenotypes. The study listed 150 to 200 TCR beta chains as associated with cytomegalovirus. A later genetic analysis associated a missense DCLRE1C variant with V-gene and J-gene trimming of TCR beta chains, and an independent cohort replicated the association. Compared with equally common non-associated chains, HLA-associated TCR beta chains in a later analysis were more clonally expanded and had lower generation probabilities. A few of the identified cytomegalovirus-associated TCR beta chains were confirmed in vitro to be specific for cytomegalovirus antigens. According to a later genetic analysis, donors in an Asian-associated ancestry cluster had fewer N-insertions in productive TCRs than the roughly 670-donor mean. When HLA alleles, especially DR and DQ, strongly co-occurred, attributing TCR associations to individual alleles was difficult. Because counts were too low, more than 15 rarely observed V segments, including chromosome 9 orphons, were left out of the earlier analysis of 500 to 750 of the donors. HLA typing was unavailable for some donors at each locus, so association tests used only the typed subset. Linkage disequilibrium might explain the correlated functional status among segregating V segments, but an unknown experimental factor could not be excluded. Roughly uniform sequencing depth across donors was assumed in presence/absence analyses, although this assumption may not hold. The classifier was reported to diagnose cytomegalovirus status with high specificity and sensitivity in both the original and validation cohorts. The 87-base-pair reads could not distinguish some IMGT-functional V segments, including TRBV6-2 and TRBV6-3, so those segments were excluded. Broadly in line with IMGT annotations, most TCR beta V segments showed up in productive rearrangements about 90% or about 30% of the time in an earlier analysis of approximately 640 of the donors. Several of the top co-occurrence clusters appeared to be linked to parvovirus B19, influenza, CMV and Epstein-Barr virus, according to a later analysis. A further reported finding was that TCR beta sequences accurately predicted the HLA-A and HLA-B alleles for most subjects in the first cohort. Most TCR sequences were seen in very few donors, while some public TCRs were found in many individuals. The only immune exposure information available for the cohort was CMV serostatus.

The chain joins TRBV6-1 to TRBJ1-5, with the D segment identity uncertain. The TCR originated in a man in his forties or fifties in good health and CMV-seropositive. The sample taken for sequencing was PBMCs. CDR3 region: CASSGRTPTTNQPQHF. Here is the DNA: TGTGCCAGCAGTGGTAGGACTCCTACTACGAATCAGCCCCAGCATTTT.